Listed below are T cell receptor beta chains from one sample, sequenced in a study of shared T cell receptors in the human thymus. Produced via immunoSEQ multiplex PCR; TCRdb's table is partial and in-frame only. The sample shows approximately 490,000 clones, 70% to 80% of them seen only once. The sample also formed part of further work on human thymus T cells.

Sequenced material: thymocytes. The receptors come from a boy under two years old with a congenital heart defect. Each CDR3 is given with its conserved first and last residue. The order of the fields is J gene, clone size, D gene, V gene, CDR3 protein, CDR3 DNA. D genes are given only for firm matches. Part of the rows lack a size; the others show once, few, many or a class for expanded clones.

j_call: TRBJ2-5; clone_size: -; d_call: -; v_call: TRBV6-5; cdr3_aa: CASSYSGQGQETQYF; cdr3_nt: TGTGCCAGCAGTTACTCTGGCCAGGGCCAAGAGACCCAGTACTTC
j_call: TRBJ2-5; clone_size: -; d_call: -; v_call: TRBV27; cdr3_aa: CASSLSGRFQEAQYF; cdr3_nt: TGTGCCAGCAGTTTATCTGGCCGGTTTCAAGAGGCCCAGTACTTC
j_call: TRBJ2-7; clone_size: -; d_call: -; v_call: TRBV15; cdr3_aa: CATSAGIFYEQYF; cdr3_nt: TGTGCCACCAGCGCCGGGATCTTTTACGAGCAGTACTTC
j_call: TRBJ2-7; clone_size: -; d_call: TRBD1; v_call: TRBV6-1; cdr3_aa: CASSDRVHEQYF; cdr3_nt: TGTGCCAGCAGCGACAGGGTTCACGAGCAGTACTTC
j_call: TRBJ2-1; clone_size: -; d_call: -; v_call: TRBV4-3; cdr3_aa: CASSQEWGRYNEQFF; cdr3_nt: TGCGCCAGCAGCCAAGAATGGGGGCGCTACAATGAGCAGTTCTTC
j_call: TRBJ2-7; clone_size: -; d_call: -; v_call: TRBV7-3; cdr3_aa: CASSRGVATEQYF; cdr3_nt: TGTGCCAGCAGCCGCGGGGTAGCGACCGAGCAGTACTTC
j_call: TRBJ2-1; clone_size: once; d_call: TRBD2; v_call: TRBV29-1; cdr3_aa: CSVEDRGLGTSGTNNEQFF; cdr3_nt: TGCAGCGTTGAAGATCGCGGGCTGGGGACTAGCGGGACAAACAATGAGCAGTTCTTC
j_call: TRBJ2-3; clone_size: -; d_call: TRBD2; v_call: TRBV4-2; cdr3_aa: CASSPRWGASGNGSDTQYF; cdr3_nt: TGTGCCAGCAGCCCGAGGTGGGGTGCTAGCGGGAATGGGTCAGATACGCAGTATTTT
j_call: TRBJ2-5; clone_size: -; d_call: TRBD2; v_call: TRBV30; cdr3_aa: CAWSSPSSGRLPQETQYF; cdr3_nt: TGTGCCTGGAGTTCCCCGTCTAGCGGGAGGCTCCCCCAAGAGACCCAGTACTTC
j_call: TRBJ2-1; clone_size: -; d_call: TRBD2; v_call: TRBV11-2; cdr3_aa: CASSLRTSGKGGHNEQFF; cdr3_nt: TGTGCCAGCAGCTTAAGGACTAGCGGGAAGGGAGGCCACAATGAGCAGTTCTTC
j_call: TRBJ2-5; clone_size: -; d_call: TRBD2; v_call: TRBV14; cdr3_aa: CASSYRTSGSQETQYF; cdr3_nt: TGTGCCAGCAGCTACCGGACTAGCGGAAGCCAAGAGACCCAGTACTTC
j_call: TRBJ2-5; clone_size: -; d_call: TRBD1; v_call: TRBV6-1; cdr3_aa: CASSGGQGVRETQYF; cdr3_nt: TGTGCCAGCAGTGGGGGACAGGGAGTGAGGGAGACCCAGTACTTC
j_call: TRBJ2-1; clone_size: -; d_call: TRBD1; v_call: TRBV27; cdr3_aa: CASYQGTGVYNEQFF; cdr3_nt: TGTGCCAGCTATCAGGGGACAGGGGTTTACAATGAGCAGTTCTTC
j_call: TRBJ1-1; clone_size: -; d_call: -; v_call: TRBV19; cdr3_aa: CASSIPGEGMNTEAFF; cdr3_nt: TGTGCCAGTAGTATACCTGGGGAGGGGATGAACACTGAAGCTTTCTTT
j_call: TRBJ2-4; clone_size: -; d_call: -; v_call: TRBV10-2; cdr3_aa: CASSELAKNIQYF; cdr3_nt: TGCGCCAGCAGTGAACTAGCCAAAAACATTCAGTACTTC
j_call: TRBJ1-2; clone_size: -; d_call: -; v_call: TRBV7-2; cdr3_aa: CASSLMMRDYGYTF; cdr3_nt: TGTGCCAGCAGCTTAATGATGAGGGACTATGGCTACACCTTC
j_call: TRBJ2-1; clone_size: -; d_call: TRBD2; v_call: TRBV15; cdr3_aa: CATSRLPLAGGPGYNEQFF; cdr3_nt: TGTGCCACCAGCAGACTTCCACTAGCGGGAGGGCCAGGGTACAATGAGCAGTTCTTC
j_call: TRBJ2-7; clone_size: -; d_call: TRBD1; v_call: TRBV29-1; cdr3_aa: CSVEDRGQGTSYEQYF; cdr3_nt: TGCAGCGTTGAAGATCGAGGACAGGGGACCTCCTACGAGCAGTACTTC
j_call: TRBJ2-1; clone_size: -; d_call: -; v_call: TRBV30; cdr3_aa: CAWRRWGGREEQFF; cdr3_nt: TGTGCCTGGAGGCGATGGGGGGGCCGAGAGGAGCAGTTCTTC
j_call: TRBJ2-7; clone_size: -; d_call: TRBD2; v_call: TRBV6-6; cdr3_aa: CASTGGNQYEQYF; cdr3_nt: TGTGCCAGCACGGGGGGAAACCAGTACGAGCAGTACTTC
j_call: TRBJ2-5; clone_size: -; d_call: -; v_call: TRBV4-1; cdr3_aa: CASSQWEGEETQYF; cdr3_nt: TGCGCCAGCAGCCAGTGGGAGGGGGAAGAGACCCAGTACTTC
j_call: TRBJ2-1; clone_size: -; d_call: TRBD2; v_call: TRBV6-4; cdr3_aa: CASSEYNLAGGVDEQFF; cdr3_nt: TGTGCCAGCAGCGAATACAATCTAGCGGGAGGGGTCGATGAGCAGTTCTTC
j_call: TRBJ1-1; clone_size: -; d_call: -; v_call: TRBV14; cdr3_aa: CASSPQVNTEAFF; cdr3_nt: TGTGCCAGCAGCCCCCAGGTGAACACTGAAGCTTTCTTT
j_call: TRBJ2-1; clone_size: -; d_call: TRBD2; v_call: TRBV11-2; cdr3_aa: CASSLGGASGGYNEQFF; cdr3_nt: TGTGCCAGCAGCCTCGGTGGGGCTAGCGGGGGCTACAATGAGCAGTTCTTC
j_call: TRBJ1-4; clone_size: -; d_call: -; v_call: TRBV9; cdr3_aa: CASQGPANEKLFF; cdr3_nt: TGTGCCAGCCAGGGCCCAGCTAATGAAAAACTGTTTTTT
j_call: TRBJ2-7; clone_size: few; d_call: -; v_call: TRBV5-1; cdr3_aa: CASSFPGAYEQYF; cdr3_nt: TGCGCCAGCAGCTTTCCGGGGGCCTACGAGCAGTACTTC
j_call: TRBJ2-1; clone_size: few; d_call: TRBD2; v_call: TRBV5-4; cdr3_aa: CASSGTGREGYNEQFF; cdr3_nt: TGTGCCAGCAGCGGGACCGGGCGGGAGGGCTACAATGAGCAGTTCTTC
j_call: TRBJ2-7; clone_size: -; d_call: -; v_call: TRBV6-9; cdr3_aa: CASGLPLALYEQYF; cdr3_nt: TGTGCCAGCGGTTTGCCCCTTGCACTCTACGAGCAGTACTTC
j_call: TRBJ2-7; clone_size: -; d_call: TRBD1; v_call: TRBV4-1; cdr3_aa: CASSRPRDRVYEQYF; cdr3_nt: TGCGCCAGCAGCCGGCCCCGGGACAGGGTTTACGAGCAGTACTTC
j_call: TRBJ2-1; clone_size: -; d_call: TRBD2; v_call: TRBV19; cdr3_aa: CASSIAAVGGNDYNEQFF; cdr3_nt: TGTGCCAGTAGTATAGCTGCGGTGGGAGGGAACGACTACAATGAGCAGTTCTTC
j_call: TRBJ2-1; clone_size: -; d_call: TRBD2; v_call: TRBV7-2; cdr3_aa: CASSSPSSGMSSYNEQFF; cdr3_nt: TGTGCCAGCAGCTCCCCGTCTAGCGGGATGTCCTCCTACAATGAGCAGTTCTTC
j_call: TRBJ1-1; clone_size: -; d_call: -; v_call: TRBV30; cdr3_aa: CAWIGGIEAFF; cdr3_nt: TGTGCCTGGATTGGGGGGATTGAAGCTTTCTTT
j_call: TRBJ2-1; clone_size: -; d_call: -; v_call: TRBV6-5; cdr3_aa: CASSHRGSSYNEQFF; cdr3_nt: TGTGCCAGCAGCCATAGAGGGAGCTCCTACAATGAGCAGTTCTTC
j_call: TRBJ2-6; clone_size: -; d_call: TRBD1; v_call: TRBV6-5; cdr3_aa: CASSFLDRAGANVLTF; cdr3_nt: TGTGCCAGCAGTTTCTTGGACAGGGCCGGGGCCAACGTCCTGACTTTC
j_call: TRBJ2-7; clone_size: -; d_call: TRBD2; v_call: TRBV27; cdr3_aa: CASRPGTSGPYEQYF; cdr3_nt: TGTGCCAGCAGGCCCGGGACTAGCGGGCCCTACGAGCAGTACTTC
j_call: TRBJ2-3; clone_size: -; d_call: -; v_call: TRBV7-2; cdr3_aa: CASSLSGADTQYF; cdr3_nt: TGTGCCAGCAGCTTATCCGGAGCAGATACGCAGTATTTT
j_call: TRBJ2-7; clone_size: once; d_call: TRBD1; v_call: TRBV28; cdr3_aa: CASSLAPTGGHEQYF; cdr3_nt: TGTGCCAGCAGTTTAGCTCCGACAGGGGGCCACGAGCAGTACTTC
j_call: TRBJ2-3; clone_size: -; d_call: -; v_call: TRBV6-5; cdr3_aa: CASSNPGDTQYF; cdr3_nt: TGTGCCAGCAGTAACCCAGGGGACACGCAGTATTTT
j_call: TRBJ2-2; clone_size: -; d_call: -; v_call: TRBV4-3; cdr3_aa: CASSQDEAEGNTGELFF; cdr3_nt: TGCGCCAGCAGCCAAGATGAAGCGGAGGGGAACACCGGGGAGCTGTTTTTT
j_call: TRBJ2-5; clone_size: -; d_call: -; v_call: TRBV14; cdr3_aa: CASSHSLVSGETQYF; cdr3_nt: TGTGCCAGCAGCCATAGCCTCGTCTCTGGGGAGACCCAGTACTTC
j_call: TRBJ1-2; clone_size: -; d_call: -; v_call: TRBV28; cdr3_aa: CASSLGSADYGYTF; cdr3_nt: TGTGCCAGCAGTTTAGGTAGTGCTGACTATGGCTACACCTTC
j_call: TRBJ1-1; clone_size: -; d_call: TRBD1; v_call: TRBV4-1; cdr3_aa: CASSQEQGARGTEAFF; cdr3_nt: TGCGCCAGCAGCCAAGAGCAGGGGGCGCGGGGGACTGAAGCTTTCTTT
j_call: TRBJ2-5; clone_size: -; d_call: -; v_call: TRBV14; cdr3_aa: CASSRRTSQETRYF; cdr3_nt: TGTGCCAGCAGCCGACGGACTTCCCAAGAGACCCGGTACTTC
j_call: TRBJ2-3; clone_size: -; d_call: TRBD2; v_call: TRBV5-1; cdr3_aa: CASKEISGREGLGSTDTQYF; cdr3_nt: TGCGCCAGCAAAGAGATATCGGGGCGGGAGGGCCTAGGGAGCACAGATACGCAGTATTTT